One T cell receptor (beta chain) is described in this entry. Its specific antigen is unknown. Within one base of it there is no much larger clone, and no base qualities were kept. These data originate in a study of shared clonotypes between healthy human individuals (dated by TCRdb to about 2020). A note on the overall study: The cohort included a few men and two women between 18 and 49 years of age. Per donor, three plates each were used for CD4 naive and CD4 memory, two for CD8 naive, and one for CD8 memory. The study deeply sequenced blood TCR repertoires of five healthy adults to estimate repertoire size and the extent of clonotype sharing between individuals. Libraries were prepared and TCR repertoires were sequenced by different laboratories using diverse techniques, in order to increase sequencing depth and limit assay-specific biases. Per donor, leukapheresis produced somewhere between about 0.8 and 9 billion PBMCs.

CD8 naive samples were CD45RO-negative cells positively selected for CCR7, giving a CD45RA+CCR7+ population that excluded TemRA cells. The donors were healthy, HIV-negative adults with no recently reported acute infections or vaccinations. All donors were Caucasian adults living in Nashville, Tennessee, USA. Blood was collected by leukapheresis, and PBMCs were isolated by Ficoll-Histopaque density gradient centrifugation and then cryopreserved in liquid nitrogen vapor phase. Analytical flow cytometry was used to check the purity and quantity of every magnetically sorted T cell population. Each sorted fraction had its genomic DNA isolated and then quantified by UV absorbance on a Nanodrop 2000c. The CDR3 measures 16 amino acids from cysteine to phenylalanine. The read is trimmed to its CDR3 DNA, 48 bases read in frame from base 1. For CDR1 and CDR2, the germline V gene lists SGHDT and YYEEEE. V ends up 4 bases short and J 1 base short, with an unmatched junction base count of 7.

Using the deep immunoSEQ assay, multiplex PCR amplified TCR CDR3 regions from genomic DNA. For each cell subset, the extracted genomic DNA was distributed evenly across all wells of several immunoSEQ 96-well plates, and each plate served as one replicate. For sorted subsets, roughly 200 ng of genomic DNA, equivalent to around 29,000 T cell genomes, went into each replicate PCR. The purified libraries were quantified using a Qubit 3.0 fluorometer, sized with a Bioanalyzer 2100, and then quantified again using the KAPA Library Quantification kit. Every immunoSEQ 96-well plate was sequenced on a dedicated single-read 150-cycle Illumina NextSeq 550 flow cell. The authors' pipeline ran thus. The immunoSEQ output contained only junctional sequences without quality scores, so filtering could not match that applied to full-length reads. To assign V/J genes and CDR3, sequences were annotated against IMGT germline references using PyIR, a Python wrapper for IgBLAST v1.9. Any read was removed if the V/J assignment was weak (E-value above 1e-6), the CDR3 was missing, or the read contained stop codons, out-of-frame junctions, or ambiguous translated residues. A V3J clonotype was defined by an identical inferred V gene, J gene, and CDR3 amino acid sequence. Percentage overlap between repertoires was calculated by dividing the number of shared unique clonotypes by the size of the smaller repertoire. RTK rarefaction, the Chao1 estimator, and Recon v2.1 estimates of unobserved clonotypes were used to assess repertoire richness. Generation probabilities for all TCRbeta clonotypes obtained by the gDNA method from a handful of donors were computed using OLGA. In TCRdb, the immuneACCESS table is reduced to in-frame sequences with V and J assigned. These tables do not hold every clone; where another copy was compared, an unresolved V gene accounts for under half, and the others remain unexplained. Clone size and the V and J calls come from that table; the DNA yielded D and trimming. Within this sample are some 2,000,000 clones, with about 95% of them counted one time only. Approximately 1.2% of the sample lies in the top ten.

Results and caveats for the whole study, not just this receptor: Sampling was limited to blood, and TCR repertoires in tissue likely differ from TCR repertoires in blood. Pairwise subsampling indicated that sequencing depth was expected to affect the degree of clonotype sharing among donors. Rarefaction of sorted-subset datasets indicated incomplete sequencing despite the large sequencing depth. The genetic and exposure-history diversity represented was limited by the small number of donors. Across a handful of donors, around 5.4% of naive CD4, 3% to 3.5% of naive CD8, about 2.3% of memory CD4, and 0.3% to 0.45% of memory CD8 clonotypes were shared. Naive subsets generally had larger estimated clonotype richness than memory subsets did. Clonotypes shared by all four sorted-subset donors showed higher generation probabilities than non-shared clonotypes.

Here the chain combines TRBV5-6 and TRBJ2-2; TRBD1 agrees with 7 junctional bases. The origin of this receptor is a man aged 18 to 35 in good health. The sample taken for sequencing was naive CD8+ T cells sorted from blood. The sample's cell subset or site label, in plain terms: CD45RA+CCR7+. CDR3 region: CASSPPGTVNTGELFF. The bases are TGTGCCAGCAGCCCACCCGGGACAGTGAACACCGGGGAGCTGTTTTTT.